The entry below describes one T cell receptor (beta chain). The antigen remains undetermined. The sample belongs to a study of CD4 T cells in relation to SARS-CoV-2 and coronaviruses. For less than eleven days, around 99,000 sorted CD4+ cells grew with T cell-depleted PBMCs and CEF. Sequencing was performed with immunoSEQ multiplex PCR; in TCRdb, only in-frame clones are kept and a portion is missing. The sample yields some 35,000 clones, approximately 86% seen once. The V gene lost 1 base and the J gene lost 8 bases, with 12 bases spanning the gap. CDR1 SGHTA and CDR2 FQGNSA come from the germline V gene. There are 14 residues in the CDR3.

The TCR sequence derives from an adult with COVID-19. This sequence joins TRBV7-2 and TRBJ2-1, with a weak D call TRBD2 (5 bases). Sequenced sample: naive CD4+ T cells from PBMCs, cultured in vitro. Subset defined: naive CD4+ T cells isolated by negative enrichment. The DNA of the CDR3 is TGTGCCAGCAGCTTAGGTCTAGCTCGCGATGAGCAGTTCTTC. It yields the protein CASSLGLARDEQFF.